This entry describes one T cell receptor (beta chain). Germline-derived CDR1 and CDR2 are SGHDN and FVKESK. The CDR3 contains 14 residues. V was cut by 6 bases and J by 8 bases, with 19 bases left in between. This sample is part of a study of shared clonotypes between healthy human individuals. Replicate PCRs for sorted subsets used approximately 190 ng DNA; this equaled 25,000 to 30,000 T cell genomes. Using immunoSEQ multiplex PCR, the repertoire was profiled, and TCRdb retains in-frame clones only, with some absent. The repertoire consists of some 1,100,000 clones, with about 84% occurring once and the leading ten covering more than 0.5%.

The sequence derives from a man younger than 35 in good health. Some clones in this sample may be carry-over from other donors' samples. The material sequenced was memory CD4+ T cells from PBMCs. Described subset: CD45RA-negative fraction. The J gene is TRBJ1-2, the V gene TRBV14; D is perhaps TRBD1 (5 bases). The CDR3 nucleotides are TGTGCCAGCAGTCCCGGAGGAGGGGCGGGAGGCTACACCTTC. It specifies CASSPGGGAGGYTF.